What follows are 2 T cell receptor beta chains derived from one specimen sequenced in a study of molecular identifiers for immune sequencing clone quantification. TCRdb re-called the PCR reads through MiXCR, storing one row per CDR3 protein. The table lists some 580,000 distinct CDR3 sequences, 25% of them singletons. The source material was naive CD8+ T cells from blood, with Jurkat cell RNA spiked in. Subset specified: FACS-sorted CD8+CD4-CCR7+CD45RA+ naive T cells. The receptors here all came from a human donor in good health. Some libraries in this study had Jurkat cell RNA spiked in.

The chain employs TRBV4-2 and TRBJ1-5; 9 nucleotides align to TRBD1. The CDR3 runs to 15 residues. V dropped 0 bases and J dropped 5; count of bases not matched to a gene: 2. Per the germline V gene, CDR1 is LGHNA and CDR2 is YNFKEQ. CDR3 nucleotides: TGTGCCAGCAGCCAAGAACAGGGGGCGGATCAGCCCCAGCATTTT. Translation: CASSQEQGADQPQHF.

This chain connects TRBV19 to TRBJ2-3; a possible D gene is TRBD1 (6 bases). Germline V CDR1 and CDR2: LNHDA, SQIVND (reference sequence). The CDR3 runs 15 residues. Trimming removed 1 base from V and 1 base from J, with 9 bases in between. CDR3 loop: CASSIGGQGTDTQYF. The CDR3 bases are TGTGCCAGTAGTATAGGGGGGCAGGGCACAGATACGCAGTATTTT.